Below, 2 T cell receptor beta chains from the same sample are listed, as sequenced in a study of radiotherapy plus CTLA-4 blockade in lung cancer. The table came from immunoSEQ multiplex PCR; TCRdb's copy has only in-frame clones and leaves some out. Among under 55,000 clones listed, 65% to 80% were seen once. The sample in question was peripheral blood, obtained from a patient treated with radiotherapy plus ipilimumab. Receptor source: a human donor with non-small cell lung cancer who had a partial response to radiotherapy plus ipilimumab.

The V call is TRBV5-4, the J call TRBJ2-7; 9 nucleotides line up with TRBD1. The CDR3 contains 15 residues. The ends lost 4 bases at V and 5 bases at J; junction bases unmatched: 10. Germline V gene data show CDR1 as SGHNT and CDR2 as YYREEE (reference sequence). The CDR3 region is CASSKSGQGRDEQYF. Written as DNA, the CDR3 is TGTGCCAGCAGCAAATCGGGACAGGGTCGGGACGAGCAGTACTTC.

The sample holds a few counts of this clone. The chain is built from TRBV6-5 and TRBJ1-2, with a tentative D call TRBD1 (5 bases). Germline V lookup: CDR1 MNHEY, CDR2 SVGAGI. With 2 bases removed from V and 1 base from J, the gap between germline ends came to 11 bases. The length of the CDR3 is 15 residues. CDR3 residues: CASSYGQGLNYGYTF. The CDR3 bases are TGTGCCAGCAGTTACGGGCAGGGCCTTAACTATGGCTACACCTTC.